What follows is one T cell receptor (beta chain) and its context. The antigen is unknown. Germline and junction disagree at one end, which may indicate a read error. Co-extracted RNA and DNA came from roughly 20-30 mg of unsorted bulk tissue. TCR beta cDNA was prepared out of approximately 500 ng total RNA by means of a constant-region primer. Libraries of TCR beta came from three nested multiplex PCR rounds with slightly modified ARM-PCR. Both of the initial two PCR rounds ran for around 9 cycles and employed TRBV1-TRBV30 forward primers alongside a C-beta reverse primer. MiXCR, applied by TCRdb to the multiplex PCR reads, yields one record per CDR3 protein. Seen here are under 200,000 distinct CDR3 sequences, around four fifths observed once, and the top ten hold about a sixth. The sample originates from a study of tumor-infiltrating lymphocytes in primary liver carcinoma. Study-level information: Spanning 30 to 69 years of age, the patients were men and women. The number of productive TCRbeta reads per sample ranged from roughly 3.65 to 7.5 million and was similar across tissue types. The neoplasms were of stage T1-T3 N0M0, with dimensions of about 4.2 to 10 cm across.

General observations from the study: Tumor-adjacent and tumor-blood pairs shared a smaller degree of overlap than tumor region pairs.

The germline V gene encodes CDR1 SGHAT and CDR2 FQDESV (reference sequence). The CDR3 length is 12 residues. The receptor comes from a middle-aged man with primary liver carcinoma and hepatitis B virus infection. The chain couples TRBV11-1 to TRBJ2-7, with a weak D call TRBD1 (5 bases). What was sequenced was tumor tissue from primary liver carcinoma. Written as DNA, the CDR3 is TGTGACAGCAGCCCAGACAGCTACAGGCAGTACTTC. Its translation is CDSSPDSYRQYF.